One sample yielded the 3 T cell receptor beta chains listed below, sequenced in a study of T-cell memory formation after mild COVID-19. TCRdb reprocessed the 5' RACE reads with MiXCR, giving one entry per CDR3 protein. Of 250,000 to 350,000 distinct CDR3 sequences listed, roughly 15% are singletons. Sample: PBMCs or a T cell subset sorted from them (not recorded which). The receptors come from a man aged 18 to 29 who had mild COVID-19 (a few samples of this study predate the infection). Cell type and time point are not known.

This clonotype turned up a few times. V is TRBV4-3 and J is TRBJ2-6, with TRBD1 identical over 12 bases. The germline V gene encodes CDR1 LGHNA and CDR2 YSLEER. The CDR3 sequence is 18 residues long. Trimming cost V 5 bases and J 0 bases; bases outside gene matches: 5. The CDR3 region is CASSRDRGLTSGANVLTF. The CDR3, as DNA: TGCGCCAGCAGCAGGGACAGGGGGCTGACCTCTGGGGCCAACGTCCTGACTTTC.

V is TRBV18 and J is TRBJ2-7; 7 positions match TRBD1. This CDR3 spans 12 amino acids. CDR1 and CDR2 (germline): KGHSH, LQKENI. Trimming removed 3 bases from V and 8 bases from J; junction bases left unmatched: 4. CDR3 nucleotides: TGTGCCAGCTCACCCGACAGGGAAAAGCAGTACGTC. Protein sequence: CASSPDREKQYV.

The genes are TRBV6-5 and TRBJ1-5, with a weak D call TRBD1 (6 bases). The V end was cut by 5 bases, the J end by 6 bases, with 14 bases between. The CDR3 has 14 residues. In germline, CDR1 is MNHEY, CDR2 SVGAGI. The CDR3 loop reads CASSETGKGQPQHF. The CDR3 coding sequence is TGTGCCAGCAGTGAAACAGGGAAAGGTCAGCCCCAGCATTTT.